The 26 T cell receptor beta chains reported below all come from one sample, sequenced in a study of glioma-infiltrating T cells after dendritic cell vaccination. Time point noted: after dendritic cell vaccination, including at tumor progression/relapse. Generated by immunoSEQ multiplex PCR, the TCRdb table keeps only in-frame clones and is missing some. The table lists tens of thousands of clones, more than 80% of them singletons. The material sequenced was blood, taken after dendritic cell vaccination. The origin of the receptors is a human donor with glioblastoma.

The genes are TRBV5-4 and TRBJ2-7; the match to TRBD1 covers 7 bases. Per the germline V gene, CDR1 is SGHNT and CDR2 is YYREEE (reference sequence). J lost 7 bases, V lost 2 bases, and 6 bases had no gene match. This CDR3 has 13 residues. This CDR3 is CASSFDRVREQYV. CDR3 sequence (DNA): TGTGCCAGCAGCTTCGACAGGGTTAGGGAGCAGTACGTC.

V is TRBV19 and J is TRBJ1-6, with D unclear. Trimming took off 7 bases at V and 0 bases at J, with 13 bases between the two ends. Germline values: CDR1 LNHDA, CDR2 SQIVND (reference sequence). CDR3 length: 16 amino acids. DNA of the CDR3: TGTGCCAGTACACCGCCGGGATTCTCCTATAATTCACCCCTCCACTTT. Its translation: CASTPPGFSYNSPLHF.

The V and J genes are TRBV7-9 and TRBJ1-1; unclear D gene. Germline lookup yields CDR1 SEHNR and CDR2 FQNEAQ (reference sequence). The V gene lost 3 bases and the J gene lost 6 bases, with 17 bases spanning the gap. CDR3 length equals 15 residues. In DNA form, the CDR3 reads TGTGCCAGCAGCTTGCTGCGGGGAGAAGGATCTGAAGCTTTCTTT. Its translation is CASSLLRGEGSEAFF.

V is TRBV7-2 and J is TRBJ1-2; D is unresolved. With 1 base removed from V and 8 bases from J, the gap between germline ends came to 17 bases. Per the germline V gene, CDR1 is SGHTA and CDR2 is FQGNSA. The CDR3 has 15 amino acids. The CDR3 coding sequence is TGTGCCAGCAGCTTAGGCGCGCTAGGAGAAGGAGGCTACACCTTC. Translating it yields CASSLGALGEGGYTF.

The CDR3 bases are TGTGCCAGCAGTTACTCTTCCCAGGGGGCAAGTCAGCCCCAGCATTTT. It specifies CASSYSSQGASQPQHF. This chain links TRBV6-6 with TRBJ1-5; TRBD1 aligns across 8 bases. Per germline, CDR1 MNHNY and CDR2 SVGAGI (reference sequence). With 0 bases clipped from V and 6 bases from J, the junction kept 7 bases outside the gene matches. This CDR3 has 16 residues.

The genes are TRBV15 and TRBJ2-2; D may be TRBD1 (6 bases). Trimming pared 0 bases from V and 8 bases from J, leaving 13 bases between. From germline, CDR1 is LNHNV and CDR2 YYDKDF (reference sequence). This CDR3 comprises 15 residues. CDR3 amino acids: CATSREQGLGGELFF. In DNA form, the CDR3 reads TGTGCCACCAGCAGAGAGCAGGGGCTTGGGGGGGAGCTGTTTTTT.

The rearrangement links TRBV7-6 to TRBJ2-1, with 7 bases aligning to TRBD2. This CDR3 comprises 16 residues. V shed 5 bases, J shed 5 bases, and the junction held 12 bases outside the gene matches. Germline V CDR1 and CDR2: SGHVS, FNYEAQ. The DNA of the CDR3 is TGTGCCAGCAGCCAAAGCGACTTAGCGGGTCACAATGAGCAGTTCTTC. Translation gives CASSQSDLAGHNEQFF. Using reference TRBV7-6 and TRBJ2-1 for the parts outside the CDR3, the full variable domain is GAGVSQSPRYKVTKRGQDVALRCDPISGHVSLYWYRQALGQGPEFLTYFNYEAQQDKSGLPNDRFSAERPEGSISTLTIQRTEQRDSAMYRCASSQSDLAGHNEQFFGPGTRLTVL.

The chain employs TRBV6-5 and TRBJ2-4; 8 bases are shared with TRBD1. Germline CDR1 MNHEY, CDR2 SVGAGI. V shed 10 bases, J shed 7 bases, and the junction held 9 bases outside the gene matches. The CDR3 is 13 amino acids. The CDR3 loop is CATKRTGWNIQYF. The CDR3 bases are TGTGCCACTAAAAGGACAGGGTGGAACATTCAGTACTTC.

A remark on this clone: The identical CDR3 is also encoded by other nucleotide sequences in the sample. The CDR3 reads CASSFGGSETQYF. CDR3 in DNA: TGCGCCAGCAGCTTCGGCGGCTCGGAGACCCAGTACTTC. The chain employs TRBV5-1 and TRBJ2-5; D remains ambiguous. This CDR3 spans 13 amino acids. The V end lost 2 bases, the J end lost 5 bases, and 10 bases lay between the germline ends. The V gene's germline CDR1 is SGHRS and CDR2 YFSETQ.

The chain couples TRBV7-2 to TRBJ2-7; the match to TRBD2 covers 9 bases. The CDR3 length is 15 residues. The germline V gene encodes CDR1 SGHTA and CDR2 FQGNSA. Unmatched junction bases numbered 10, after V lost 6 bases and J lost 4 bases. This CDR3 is CASRTGLAGRYEQYF. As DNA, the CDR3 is TGTGCCAGCAGAACAGGGCTAGCGGGGAGATACGAGCAGTACTTC.

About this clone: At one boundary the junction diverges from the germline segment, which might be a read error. The CDR3 spells CASSFRPAGGDGYAF. CDR3 nucleotides: TGTGCCAGCAGTTTCAGACCGGCAGGGGGAGATGGCTACGCCTTC. The chain employs TRBV27 and TRBJ1-2; 7 bases align to TRBD1. This CDR3 has 15 residues. Germline lookup yields CDR1 MNHEY and CDR2 SMNVEV (reference sequence).

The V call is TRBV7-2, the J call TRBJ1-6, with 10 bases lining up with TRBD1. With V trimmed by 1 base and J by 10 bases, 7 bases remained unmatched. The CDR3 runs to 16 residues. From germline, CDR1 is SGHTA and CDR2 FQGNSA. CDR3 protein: CASSLDGTGVGSPLHF. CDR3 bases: TGTGCCAGCAGCTTAGACGGGACAGGGGTCGGGTCACCCCTCCACTTT.

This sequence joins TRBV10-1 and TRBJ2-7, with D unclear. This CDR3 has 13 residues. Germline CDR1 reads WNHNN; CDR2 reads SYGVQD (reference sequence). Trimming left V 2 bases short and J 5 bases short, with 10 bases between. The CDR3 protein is CASSEALGNEQYV. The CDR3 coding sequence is TGCGCCAGCAGTGAGGCCCTAGGAAACGAGCAGTACGTC.

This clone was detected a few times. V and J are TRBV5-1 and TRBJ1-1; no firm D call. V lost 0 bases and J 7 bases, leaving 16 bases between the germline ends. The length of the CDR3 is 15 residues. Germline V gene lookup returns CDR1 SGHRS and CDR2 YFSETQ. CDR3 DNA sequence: TGCGCCAGCAGCTTGGAGACCGGGGTCGGTAGTGAAGCTTTCTTT. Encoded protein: CASSLETGVGSEAFF. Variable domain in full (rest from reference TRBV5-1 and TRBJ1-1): KAGVTQTPRYLIKTRGQQVTLSCSPISGHRSVSWYQQTPGQGLQFLFEYFSETQRNKGNFPGRFSGRQFSNSRSEMNVSTLELGDSALYLCASSLETGVGSEAFFGQGTRLTVV.

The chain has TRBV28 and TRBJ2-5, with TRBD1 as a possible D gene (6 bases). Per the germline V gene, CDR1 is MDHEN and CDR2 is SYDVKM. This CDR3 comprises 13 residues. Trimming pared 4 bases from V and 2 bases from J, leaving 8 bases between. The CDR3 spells CASSSGQQETQYF. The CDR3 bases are TGTGCCAGCAGTTCTGGACAGCAAGAGACCCAGTACTTC.

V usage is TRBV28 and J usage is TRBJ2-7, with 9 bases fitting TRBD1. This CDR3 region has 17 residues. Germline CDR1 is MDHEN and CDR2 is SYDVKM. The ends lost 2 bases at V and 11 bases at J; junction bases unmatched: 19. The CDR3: CASSLGFRPGQGSNEYF. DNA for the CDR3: TGTGCCAGCAGTTTAGGTTTTCGACCGGGACAGGGATCAAACGAGTACTTC.

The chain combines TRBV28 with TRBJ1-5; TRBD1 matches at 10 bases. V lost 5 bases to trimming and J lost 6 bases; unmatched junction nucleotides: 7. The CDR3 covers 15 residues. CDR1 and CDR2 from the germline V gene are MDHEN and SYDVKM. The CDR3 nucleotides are TGTGCCAGCAGTACCGGGACAGGGGTGGCTCAGCCCCAGCATTTT. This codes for CASSTGTGVAQPQHF.

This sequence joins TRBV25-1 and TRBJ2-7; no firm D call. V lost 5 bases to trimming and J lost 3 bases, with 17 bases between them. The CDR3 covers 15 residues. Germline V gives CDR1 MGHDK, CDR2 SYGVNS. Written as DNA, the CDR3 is TGTGCCAGCAGTAGTAACACAGCTTTAAACTACGAGCAGTACTTC. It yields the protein CASSSNTALNYEQYF.

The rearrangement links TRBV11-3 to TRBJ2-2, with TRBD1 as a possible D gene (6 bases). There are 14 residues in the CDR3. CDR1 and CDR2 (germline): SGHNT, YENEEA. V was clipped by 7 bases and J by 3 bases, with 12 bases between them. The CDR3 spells CASTPGAHTGELFF. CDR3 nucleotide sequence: TGTGCCAGCACCCCAGGGGCACACACCGGGGAGCTGTTTTTT. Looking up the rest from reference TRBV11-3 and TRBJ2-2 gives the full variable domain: EAGVVQSPRYKIIEKKQPVAFWCNPISGHNTLYWYLQNLGQGPELLIRYENEEAVDDSQLPKDRFSAERLKGVDSTLKIQPAELGDSAVYLCASTPGAHTGELFFGEGSRLTVL.

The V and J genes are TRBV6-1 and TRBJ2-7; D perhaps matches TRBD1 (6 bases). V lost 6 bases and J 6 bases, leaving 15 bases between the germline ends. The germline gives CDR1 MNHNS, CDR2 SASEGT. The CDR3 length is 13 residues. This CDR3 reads CASSIGQKGEQYV. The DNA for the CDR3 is TGTGCCAGCAGCATCGGACAGAAAGGCGAGCAGTACGTC.

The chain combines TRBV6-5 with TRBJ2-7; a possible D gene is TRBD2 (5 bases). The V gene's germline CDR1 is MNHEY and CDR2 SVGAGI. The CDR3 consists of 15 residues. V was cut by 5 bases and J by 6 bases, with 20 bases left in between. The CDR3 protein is CASSPSPGGQGEQYV. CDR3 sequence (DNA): TGTGCCAGCAGTCCCTCCCCCGGCGGGCAAGGCGAGCAGTACGTC.

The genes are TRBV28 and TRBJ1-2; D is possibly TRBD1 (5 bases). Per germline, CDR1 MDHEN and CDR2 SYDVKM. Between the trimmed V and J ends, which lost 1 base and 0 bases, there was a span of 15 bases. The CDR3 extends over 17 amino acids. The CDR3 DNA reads TGTGCCAGCAGTTTATCCGACAGCGCGAATACTAACTATGGCTACACCTTC. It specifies CASSLSDSANTNYGYTF.

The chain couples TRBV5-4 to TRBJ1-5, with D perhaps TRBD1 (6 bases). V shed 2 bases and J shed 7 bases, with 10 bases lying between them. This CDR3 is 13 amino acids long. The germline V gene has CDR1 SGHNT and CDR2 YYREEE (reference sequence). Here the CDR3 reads CASSFQGKQPQHF. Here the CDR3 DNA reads TGTGCCAGCAGCTTCCAGGGGAAACAGCCCCAGCATTTT.

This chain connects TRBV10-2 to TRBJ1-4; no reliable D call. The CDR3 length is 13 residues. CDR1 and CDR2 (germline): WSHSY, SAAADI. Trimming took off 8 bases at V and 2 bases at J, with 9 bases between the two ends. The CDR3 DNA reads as TGCGCCAGCCAGCGGGCGACTAATGAAAAACTGTTTTTT. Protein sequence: CASQRATNEKLFF.

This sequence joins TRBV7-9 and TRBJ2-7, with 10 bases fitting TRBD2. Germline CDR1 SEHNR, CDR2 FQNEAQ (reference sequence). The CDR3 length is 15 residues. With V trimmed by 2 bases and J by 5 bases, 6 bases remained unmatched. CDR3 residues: CASSLSLAGAHEQYF. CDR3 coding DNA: TGTGCCAGCAGCTTATCTCTAGCGGGGGCCCACGAGCAGTACTTC.

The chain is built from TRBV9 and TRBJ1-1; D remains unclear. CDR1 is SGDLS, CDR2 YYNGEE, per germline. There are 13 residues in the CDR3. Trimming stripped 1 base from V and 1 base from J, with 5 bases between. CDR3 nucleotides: TGTGCCAGCAGCGTAACCAGGAACACTGAAGCTTTCTTT. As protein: CASSVTRNTEAFF.